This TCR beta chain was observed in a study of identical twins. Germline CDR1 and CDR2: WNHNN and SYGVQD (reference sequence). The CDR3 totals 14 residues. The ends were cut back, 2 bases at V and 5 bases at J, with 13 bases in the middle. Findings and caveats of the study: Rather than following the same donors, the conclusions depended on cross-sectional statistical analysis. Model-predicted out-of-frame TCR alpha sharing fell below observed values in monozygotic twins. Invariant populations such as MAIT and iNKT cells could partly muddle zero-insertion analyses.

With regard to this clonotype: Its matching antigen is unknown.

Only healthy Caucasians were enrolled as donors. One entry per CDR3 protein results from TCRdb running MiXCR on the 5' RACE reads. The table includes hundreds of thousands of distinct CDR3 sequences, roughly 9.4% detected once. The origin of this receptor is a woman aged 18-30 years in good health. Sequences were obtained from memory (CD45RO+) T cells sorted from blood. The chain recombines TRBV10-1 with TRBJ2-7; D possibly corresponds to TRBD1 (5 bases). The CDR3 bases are TGCGCCAGCAGTGAGGACAGCTCTCGACACGAGCAGTACTTC. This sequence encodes CASSEDSSRHEQYF.